This T cell receptor (beta chain) originates from a study of cytomegalovirus exposure and HLA in healthy donors. Assay: immunoSEQ multiplex PCR; the TCRdb copy retains only in-frame clones and omits some. This sample has 260,000 or so clones, with approximately 88% found just once. The CDR3 loop spans 15 amino acids. Trimming took 5 bases from V and 5 from J; bases not matched to a gene: 9. Germline V CDR1 and CDR2: MNHEY, SMNVEV (reference sequence). General study findings and limits: Some TCR beta chains (about 170 of them) were listed as cytomegalovirus-associated. In vitro checks showed that three CMV-associated chains really do target CMV antigens.

The donors were members of the validation cohort, which comprised more than 90 subjects and was separate from the first cohort of several hundred subjects. With respect to this clone: Its antigen is currently unknown.

This chain connects TRBV27 to TRBJ1-1, with 9 bases aligning to TRBD1. This clonotype was obtained from a woman aged 18-35 years in good health and CMV-seronegative. The specimen sequenced was PBMCs. CDR3 residues: CASSPYRGQGTEAFF. CDR3 DNA sequence: TGTGCCAGCAGTCCTTACAGGGGGCAGGGAACTGAAGCTTTCTTT.